A selection of T cell receptor beta chains follows, all from one sample in a study of response to subunit inactivated influenza vaccine. TCRdb recomputed calls from the RT-PCR reads with MiXCR, one row per CDR3 protein. The data show around 200,000 distinct CDR3 sequences, with around 9.2% seen just once and around 9.9% held by the top ten. Sequenced material: non-naive T cells sorted from PBMCs, taken on the day of vaccination. Source of these receptors: a man aged 50 to 60 who received an inactivated influenza vaccine. CDR3s include the opening cysteine and the closing phenylalanine or tryptophan. D genes are given only for firm matches. Some rows mark clone size as missing; the rest say once, few, many or name a class of expanded clone.

TRBV5-1	TRBD1	many	TRBJ1-3	CASSLDHRGQAGNTIYF	TGCGCCAGCAGCTTGGATCACAGGGGGCAAGCTGGAAACACCATATATTTT
TRBV20-1	-	-	TRBJ2-3	CSAVRIDTSTDTQYF	TGCAGTGCTGTCAGGATAGACACTAGCACAGATACGCAGTATTTT
TRBV18	TRBD1	many	TRBJ2-7	CASSPGQALRNEQYF	TGTGCCAGCTCACCCGGACAGGCCCTTAGGAACGAGCAGTACTTC
TRBV7-2	TRBD2	few	TRBJ2-5	CASSLTSALQETQYF	TGTGCCAGCAGCTTAACTAGCGCTCTCCAAGAGACCCAGTACTTC
TRBV5-1	-	few	TRBJ1-2	CASSGGTYYGYTF	TGCGCCAGCAGCGGCGGGACATACTATGGCTACACCTTC
TRBV24-1	-	-	TRBJ2-1	CATSVVTKENNEQFF	TGTGCCACCAGTGTGGTTACGAAGGAAAACAATGAGCAGTTCTTC
TRBV20-1	-	once	TRBJ2-7	CSASHLYEQYF	TGCAGTGCTAGTCACCTTTACGAGCAGTACTTC
TRBV2	-	few	TRBJ2-1	CASSEWDEQFF	TGTGCCAGCAGTGAATGGGATGAGCAGTTCTTC
TRBV5-4	-	many	TRBJ1-1	CASSLELNTEAFF	TGTGCCAGCAGCTTGGAGCTGAACACTGAAGCTTTCTTT
TRBV20-1	-	few	TRBJ1-1	CSARAGGPNTEAFF	TGCAGTGCTAGAGCCGGGGGCCCGAACACTGAAGCTTTCTTT
TRBV7-8	-	-	TRBJ1-4	CASSVGDATNEKLFF	TGTGCCAGCAGCGTGGGTGATGCAACTAATGAAAAACTGTTTTTT
TRBV5-5	-	-	TRBJ1-5	CASSLVWADSQPQHF	TGTGCCAGCAGCTTGGTCTGGGCAGACAGTCAGCCCCAGCATTTT
TRBV28	-	many	TRBJ1-4	CASSRTTTNEKLFF	TGTGCCAGCAGTCGGACGACAACTAATGAAAAACTGTTTTTT
TRBV11-2	-	few	TRBJ2-5	CASSLDSGRGRWYQETQYF	TGTGCCAGCAGCTTAGATAGTGGTAGGGGACGGTGGTACCAAGAGACCCAGTACTTC
TRBV11-2	-	few	TRBJ2-4	CASSGTGEGKGYF	TGTGCCAGCAGCGGCACTGGGGAAGGCAAGGGGTACTTC
TRBV9	-	-	TRBJ2-7	CASSPSGQIDEQYF	TGTGCCAGCAGCCCCTCTGGACAGATTGACGAGCAGTACTTC
TRBV28	-	many	TRBJ2-2	CASSLTFESTGELFF	TGTGCCAGCAGTTTAACCTTCGAGAGTACCGGGGAGCTGTTTTTT
TRBV9	-	many	TRBJ1-5	CASSAGERTVQPQHF	TGTGCCAGCAGCGCCGGAGAACGGACAGTTCAGCCCCAGCATTTT
TRBV15	-	many	TRBJ2-3	CATSTPDKATQYF	TGTGCCACCAGCACCCCGGACAAAGCTACGCAGTATTTT
TRBV7-8	-	few	TRBJ1-6	CASSGRRERGSPLHF	TGTGCCAGCAGCGGCCGCCGGGAGAGAGGTTCACCCCTCCACTTT
TRBV10-3	-	-	TRBJ2-7	CAIKRHQSSYEQYF	TGTGCCATCAAGCGGCACCAGAGCTCCTACGAGCAGTACTTC
TRBV6-5	-	few	TRBJ2-7	CASSSPGTNSRQYF	TGTGCCAGCAGTTCTCCCGGGACCAATTCAAGGCAGTACTTC
TRBV7-6	TRBD2	many	TRBJ2-5	CASSQRGLAAYQETQYF	TGTGCCAGCAGCCAAAGAGGACTAGCGGCGTACCAAGAGACCCAGTACTTC
TRBV5-1	-	few	TRBJ1-1	CASSGLNTEAFF	TGCGCCAGCAGTGGCCTGAACACTGAAGCTTTCTTT
TRBV7-2	-	-	TRBJ2-3	CASSLGLIDTQYF	TGTGCCAGCAGCTTAGGTCTCATAGATACGCAGTATTTT
TRBV7-2	TRBD1	few	TRBJ2-7	CASSWGTEPYEQYF	TGTGCCAGCAGCTGGGGGACAGAGCCCTACGAGCAGTACTTC
TRBV5-1	TRBD2	-	TRBJ2-1	CASRASGSLDEQFF	TGCGCCAGCAGGGCTAGCGGGAGTTTAGATGAGCAGTTCTTC
TRBV20-1	TRBD2	-	TRBJ2-7	CSANSGSPNEQYF	TGCAGTGCTAATAGCGGGAGCCCAAACGAGCAGTACTTC
TRBV7-2	-	-	TRBJ2-2	CASSPQGRTGELFF	TGTGCCAGCAGCCCGCAGGGGCGCACCGGGGAGCTGTTTTTT
TRBV5-6	-	many	TRBJ1-2	CASSPKGLLLNYGYTF	TGTGCCAGCAGCCCGAAGGGACTTCTACTGAACTATGGCTACACCTTC
TRBV12-3/TRBV12-4	TRBD2	-	TRBJ2-1	CASSSLAAYYNEQFF	TGTGCCAGCAGTTCACTAGCGGCTTACTACAATGAGCAGTTCTTC
TRBV28	-	-	TRBJ1-2	CASSGGDLANYGYTF	TGTGCCAGCAGTGGGGGGGATCTAGCTAACTATGGCTACACCTTC
TRBV11-2	TRBD1	-	TRBJ1-5	CASSLGRDRGQPQHF	TGTGCCAGCAGCTTAGGTCGGGACAGGGGTCAGCCCCAGCATTTT
TRBV10-3	-	-	TRBJ1-1	CAIRREGTEAFF	TGTGCCATCAGAAGGGAGGGCACTGAAGCTTTCTTT
TRBV20-1	-	-	TRBJ2-3	CSASGQGRTSTDTQYF	TGCAGTGCTAGTGGCCAGGGGAGGACTAGCACAGATACGCAGTATTTT
TRBV28	-	-	TRBJ2-7	CASSTKAYEQYF	TGTGCCAGCAGTACCAAGGCCTACGAGCAGTACTTC
TRBV5-1	-	few	TRBJ1-1	CASSPSGRAEAFF	TGCGCCAGCAGCCCGTCGGGGCGAGCTGAAGCTTTCTTT
TRBV7-7	-	few	TRBJ2-5	CASSLESGVWGTQETQYF	TGTGCTAGCAGCTTAGAATCGGGGGTTTGGGGTACGCAAGAGACCCAGTACTTC
TRBV7-2	-	-	TRBJ1-4	CASSPRPTNEKLFF	TGTGCCAGCAGCCCCCGCCCAACTAATGAAAAACTGTTTTTT
TRBV27	-	-	TRBJ1-2	CASSLNGVYGYTF	TGTGCCAGCAGTTTAAACGGTGTCTATGGCTACACCTTC
TRBV7-2	TRBD2	few	TRBJ2-7	CASSLALGLAAREQYF	TGTGCCAGCAGCTTAGCGTTGGGACTAGCGGCGCGCGAGCAGTACTTC
TRBV5-4	-	few	TRBJ2-2	CASSVGTLNTGELFF	TGTGCCAGCAGCGTCGGGACATTGAACACCGGGGAGCTGTTTTTT